These 17 T cell receptor beta chains were all obtained from the same sample, sequenced in a study of identical twins. Each CDR3 protein gets one entry after TCRdb re-called the 5' RACE reads with MiXCR. In the table there are under 800,000 distinct CDR3 sequences, around 20% of which are singletons. These data were also filed under a second study, of T cells expressing NK-cell markers.

Input material: PBMCs. These receptors were collected from a woman between 18 and 29 years old in good health.

This clonotype was found a few times. V usage is TRBV5-6 and J usage is TRBJ2-1; TRBD1 or TRBD2 may be the D gene (6 bases each). V lost 1 base, J lost 2 bases, and 13 bases lay in between. CDR1 is SGHDT and CDR2 is YYEEEE in the germline V gene. The CDR3 contains 16 residues. The CDR3 spells CASSLTRRGPYNEQFF. CDR3 in DNA: TGTGCCAGCAGCTTGACTCGCCGGGGGCCCTACAATGAGCAGTTCTTC.

The genes are TRBV20-1 and TRBJ2-7, with 8 bases lining up with TRBD1. In germline, CDR1 is DFQATT, CDR2 SNEGSKA (reference sequence). This CDR3 has 13 amino acids. Trimming took 4 bases from V and 3 from J; bases not matched to a gene: 5. The CDR3: CSATDRGIYEQYF. The DNA of the CDR3 is TGCAGTGCTACTGACAGGGGAATCTACGAGCAGTACTTC.

This clonotype has just a few counts. The DNA of the CDR3 is TGTGCCAGCAGCCAAGTCCTAGCGGGAGCAAATGAGCAGTTCTTC. Its protein product is CASSQVLAGANEQFF. The chain recombines TRBV4-2 with TRBJ2-1; the match to TRBD2 covers 10 bases. The CDR3 is made up of 15 amino acids. Germline lookup yields CDR1 LGHNA and CDR2 YNFKEQ. J gave up 7 bases and V 1 base, and 4 bases lay outside the gene matches.

This clonotype was found a few times. The genes are TRBV12-3 or TRBV12-4 and TRBJ2-5, with D possibly being TRBD1 (6 bases). CDR3 length: 14 amino acids. The V end was cut by 6 bases, the J end by 5 bases, with 16 bases between. The CDR3 coding sequence is TGTGCCAGCAGGGTTTCAACAGGGTGGGAGACCCAGTACTTC. Its translation is CASRVSTGWETQYF.

This clonotype turned up a few times. The chain joins TRBV5-1 to TRBJ2-1; no clear D gene. The ends were cut back, 0 bases at V and 9 bases at J, with 4 bases in the middle. In germline, CDR1 is SGHRS, CDR2 YFSETQ. CDR3 length: 11 amino acids. The CDR3 coding sequence is TGCGCCAGCAGCTTGGAGTCTGAGCAGTTCTTC. Residues: CASSLESEQFF.

V usage is TRBV7-2 and J usage is TRBJ2-1; D may be TRBD2 (5 bases). The CDR3 extends over 14 amino acids. From germline, CDR1 is SGHTA and CDR2 FQGNSA. Between the trimmed V and J ends, which lost 3 bases and 5 bases, there was a span of 11 bases. In DNA form, the CDR3 reads TGTGCCAGCAGCTTTAGCGCGCAGCACAATGAGCAGTTCTTC. Translating it yields CASSFSAQHNEQFF.

This sequence joins TRBV5-1 and TRBJ2-5; D ambiguous. There are 12 residues in the CDR3. Per the germline V gene, CDR1 is SGHRS and CDR2 is YFSETQ. V was pared by 5 bases and J by 5 bases, with 10 bases between. CDR3 sequence reads: CASRIEHETQYF. The DNA for the CDR3 is TGCGCCAGCAGGATCGAGCACGAGACCCAGTACTTC.

The rearrangement uses TRBV7-2 and TRBJ1-1, with TRBD1 matching over 8 bases. The CDR3 covers 15 residues. In germline, CDR1 is SGHTA, CDR2 FQGNSA. The V segment lost 4 bases and the J segment 2 bases; nucleotides outside the gene matches: 6. The CDR3: CASSSDRGFNTEAFF. The CDR3 DNA follows: TGTGCCAGCAGCTCCGACAGGGGTTTTAACACTGAAGCTTTCTTT.

In its sample, this clonotype was seen a few times. CDR3: CSAPGAPYGYTF. CDR3 bases: TGCAGTGCCCCGGGGGCCCCTTATGGCTACACCTTC. V and J are TRBV20-1 and TRBJ1-2; a possible D gene is TRBD1 (6 bases). The germline V and J ends were trimmed by 6 bases and 5 bases, with 13 bases remaining between them. The CDR3 is 12 amino acids. CDR1 and CDR2 from the germline V gene are DFQATT and SNEGSKA (reference sequence).

In its sample, this clonotype was seen many times. J is TRBJ2-1 and V is TRBV20-1, with TRBD2 matching over 12 bases. Germline CDR1 DFQATT, CDR2 SNEGSKA (reference sequence). CDR3 length: 15 amino acids. Trimming took 5 bases from V and 6 from J; bases not matched to a gene: 8. CDR3 sequence: CSARKLTSGGNEQFF. CDR3 nucleotide sequence: TGCAGTGCTCGAAAGTTGACTAGCGGGGGCAATGAGCAGTTCTTC.

V usage is TRBV2 and J usage is TRBJ2-3; unclear D gene. CDR1 is SNHLY and CDR2 is FYNNEI in the germline V gene. The CDR3 runs 12 residues. Trimming took off 8 bases at V and 2 bases at J, with 8 bases between the two ends. Here the CDR3 DNA reads TGTGCCAGCGGCCTCCTCACAGATACGCAGTATTTT. It is translated as CASGLLTDTQYF.

This clonotype appeared a few times. V and J are TRBV5-1 and TRBJ1-1, with TRBD1 matching 8 bases. The CDR3 is 12 residues long. In germline, CDR1 is SGHRS, CDR2 YFSETQ. J lost 10 bases, V lost 3 bases, and 5 bases had no gene match. The CDR3 DNA reads as TGCGCCAGCAGCTGGACAGGGATCGGAGCTTTCTTT. Translation gives CASSWTGIGAFF.

The rearrangement joins TRBV21-1 to TRBJ2-3; TRBD2 is the table's D call and was not checked against the DNA. TRBV21-1 is a listed pseudogene. This CDR3 comprises 17 residues. CDR3 sequence reads: CASSKWRKKDSTDTQYF. The DNA for the CDR3 is TGTGCCAGCAGCAAATGGAGGAAGAAAGATTCCACAGATACGCAGTATTTT.

This clonotype was seen a handful of times. The chain couples TRBV7-3 to TRBJ2-1, with D possibly TRBD2 on 6 matching bases. The CDR3 is made up of 14 amino acids. V was shortened by 2 bases and J by 4 bases, with 9 bases between the two germline ends. CDR1 is SGHTA and CDR2 is FQGTGA in the germline V gene. DNA for the CDR3: TGTGCCAGCAGCTTAGGCGGGGAATACAATGAGCAGTTCTTC. Protein: CASSLGGEYNEQFF. Looking up the rest from reference TRBV7-3 and TRBJ2-1 gives the full variable domain: GAGVSQTPSNKVTEKGKYVELRCDPISGHTALYWYRQSLGQGPEFLIYFQGTGAADDSGLPNDRFFAVRPEGSVSTLKIQRTERGDSAVYLCASSLGGEYNEQFFGPGTRLTVL.

The rearrangement links TRBV12-3 or TRBV12-4 to TRBJ2-1; D could derive from TRBD1 or TRBD2 (6 bases each). CDR3 length: 13 residues. The V end was cut by 8 bases, the J end by 9 bases, with 17 bases between. CDR3 sequence (DNA): TGTGCCAGCGGAGGGGGGAGTTTCGGTGAGCAGTTCTTC. It encodes CASGGGSFGEQFF.

This clonotype was seen repeatedly, ten times or more. The chain combines TRBV5-1 with TRBJ2-7; 9 positions match TRBD2. Germline lookup yields CDR1 SGHRS and CDR2 YFSETQ. V trimming: 3 bases; J trimming: 3 bases; junction bases outside the gene matches: 10. This CDR3 is built from 16 residues. For the CDR3, the DNA is TGCGCCAGCAGCTACGAAGCGGGGGGCGACTTCTACGAGCAGTACTTC. Translated: CASSYEAGGDFYEQYF.

In this sample, this clonotype turned up once. This chain uses TRBV20-1 with TRBJ2-3; 10 bases line up with TRBD2. CDR1 DFQATT and CDR2 SNEGSKA come from the germline V gene (reference sequence). The trim removed 6 bases at V and 0 bases at J, leaving 6 bases unmatched. This CDR3 region has 15 residues. The CDR3 region has the DNA TGCAGTGCGGGGCGACTAGCGGGTAGCACAGATACGCAGTATTTT. It specifies CSAGRLAGSTDTQYF.